Each of the 19 T cell receptor beta chains below was sequenced from the same sample in a study of T cells after somatic rescue of genetic block. Assay used: immunoSEQ multiplex PCR; TCRdb lists only in-frame clones, some missing. This table has 10,000 or so clones, less than 80% appearing once. The sequencing sample was made of peripheral blood mononuclear cells (PBMCs). All receptors derive from a boy aged 5-17 years.

This clone counts as medium-sized. The V and J genes are TRBV14 and TRBJ1-1; no clear D gene. The CDR3 runs 15 residues. V lost 2 bases and J lost 4, with 14 bases in between. Per germline, CDR1 SGHDN and CDR2 FVKESK. CDR3 coding DNA: TGTGCCAGCAGCCAATTTCCCGGAGGGTTCACTGAAGCTTTCTTT. Its translation: CASSQFPGGFTEAFF.

The rearrangement links TRBV19 to TRBJ2-3; D is perhaps TRBD2 (6 bases). Trimming pared 6 bases from V and 0 bases from J, leaving 16 bases between. This CDR3 comprises 16 residues. Germline CDR1 and CDR2: LNHDA and SQIVND (reference sequence). The CDR3 nucleotides are TGTGCCAGTAGGACCTCTAGCGCACCCAGCACAGATACGCAGTATTTT. It specifies CASRTSSAPSTDTQYF.

This clone was observed a handful of times. The V gene is TRBV15, the J gene TRBJ2-3, with D uncertain. The length of the CDR3 is 12 residues. Per the germline V gene, CDR1 is LNHNV and CDR2 is YYDKDF (reference sequence). The V end lost 3 bases, the J end lost 2 bases, and 3 bases lay between the germline ends. DNA of the CDR3: TGTGCCACCAGCAGGGACACAGATACGCAGTATTTT. It yields the protein CATSRDTDTQYF.

This clone was picked up one time. J is TRBJ2-5 and V is TRBV2; no clear D gene. Germline CDR1 SNHLY, CDR2 FYNNEI. This CDR3 comprises 14 residues. Trimming took 6 bases from V and 7 from J, leaving 18 bases between them. CDR3 in amino acids: CASRFSEGPGTQYF. The CDR3 nucleotides are TGTGCCAGCAGGTTTTCCGAAGGGCCTGGGACCCAGTACTTC.

The chain joins TRBV25-1 to TRBJ2-1; D is possibly TRBD1 (5 bases). Per germline, CDR1 MGHDK and CDR2 SYGVNS. V was clipped by 5 bases and J by 5 bases, with 13 bases between them. The length of the CDR3 is 14 residues. This chain's CDR3 is CASSRQGRNNEQFF. The CDR3 DNA follows: TGTGCCAGCAGTAGGCAGGGCCGTAACAATGAGCAGTTCTTC.

This clone was detected only a few times. The gene calls are TRBV12-5 and TRBJ1-6; 7 bases line up with TRBD1. Germline lookup yields CDR1 LGHNT and CDR2 FRNRAP. V lost 7 bases and J lost 0; bases outside the gene matches: 9. The CDR3 contains 17 residues. CDR3 DNA: TGTGCTAGTGACTTGTCGGACAGGCCCTCCTATAATTCACCCCTCCACTTT. Translated, it gives CASDLSDRPSYNSPLHF. Variable domain in full (rest from reference TRBV12-5 and TRBJ1-6): DARVTQTPRHKVTEMGQEVTMRCQPILGHNTVFWYRQTMMQGLELLAYFRNRAPLDDSGMPKDRFSAEMPDATLATLKIQPSEPRDSAVYFCASDLSDRPSYNSPLHFGNGTRLTVT.

The rearrangement links TRBV6-5 to TRBJ1-1, with D perhaps matching TRBD1 (5 bases). Germline assignment: CDR1 MNHEY and CDR2 SVGAGI. CDR3 length: 15 residues. The germline V and J ends were trimmed by 2 bases and 5 bases, with 15 bases remaining between them. The CDR3 DNA is TGTGCCAGCAGTTACGGGAGGCAGGGACTAACTGAAGCTTTCTTT. Translated, it gives CASSYGRQGLTEAFF.

The gene calls are TRBV18 and TRBJ2-7; no firm D call. The germline V gene has CDR1 KGHSH and CDR2 LQKENI. The CDR3 sequence is 14 residues long. With 0 bases removed from V and 2 bases from J, the gap between germline ends came to 8 bases. The CDR3 is CASSPPNRPYEQYF. For the CDR3, the DNA is TGTGCCAGCTCACCACCAAATAGGCCCTACGAGCAGTACTTC.

The chain recombines TRBV18 with TRBJ2-1, with a possible D match to TRBD2 (6 bases). CDR1 is KGHSH, CDR2 LQKENI, per germline. The CDR3 has 12 amino acids. Trimming shortened V by 1 base and J by 10 bases, and 8 bases separated the two germline ends. CDR3 DNA: TGTGCCAGCTCACCACAGGGGAGGGAGCAGTTCTTC. Translated: CASSPQGREQFF.

This rearrangement joins TRBV6-1 to TRBJ1-1, with 7 bases lining up with TRBD1. CDR1 and CDR2 (germline): MNHNS, SASEGT. The CDR3 loop spans 14 amino acids. The J segment lost 3 bases and the V segment lost 6 bases, leaving 7 bases of the junction unmatched. This CDR3 reads CASRLTGKDTEAFF. CDR3 DNA sequence: TGTGCCAGCAGGCTGACAGGGAAGGACACTGAAGCTTTCTTT.

The count of this clone is one. The CDR3 is CASSDRALYNEQFF. The DNA for the CDR3 is TGTGCCAGCAGCGACCGGGCCCTCTACAATGAGCAGTTCTTC. The V gene is TRBV9, the J gene TRBJ2-1, with unresolved D. Germline CDR1 SGDLS, CDR2 YYNGEE. Trimming cost V 3 bases and J 3 bases, with 10 bases left between them. The CDR3 runs 14 residues.

This clone was seen a few times. The chain has TRBV7-8 and TRBJ2-7; D is possibly TRBD1 or TRBD2 (6 bases each). V was cut by 6 bases and J by 6 bases, with 12 bases left in between. Germline V gene data show CDR1 as SGHVS and CDR2 as FQNEAQ. The CDR3 covers 12 residues. The CDR3 nucleotides read TGTGCCAGCAGTTATTGGGGGGCCGAGCAGTACTTC. As protein: CASSYWGAEQYF.

This clone was counted a single time. The V gene is TRBV5-1, the J gene TRBJ2-1, with TRBD2 identical over 12 bases. The CDR3 length is 14 residues. J lost 12 bases, V lost 2 bases, and 6 bases had no gene match. CDR1 is SGHRS and CDR2 is YFSETQ in the germline V gene. The CDR3 DNA sequence: TGCGCCAGCAGCTTAGGACTAGCGGGGTCGGGGCAGTTCTTC. Its protein is CASSLGLAGSGQFF.

The rearrangement links TRBV6-4 to TRBJ1-6, with a tentative D call TRBD1 (6 bases). The CDR3 totals 14 residues. Trimming took 5 bases from V and 4 from J, leaving 9 bases between them. Looked up from germline, CDR1 is MRHNA and CDR2 is SNTAGT. The DNA for the CDR3 is TGTGCCAGCAGTTACAGGGAGTATAATTCACCCCTCCACTTT. This gives the protein CASSYREYNSPLHF.

The rearrangement links TRBV29-1 to TRBJ2-7; 9 bases match TRBD2. This CDR3 spans 13 amino acids. CDR1 and CDR2 (germline): SQVTM, ANQGSEA. J gave up 4 bases and V 6 bases, and 7 bases lay outside the gene matches. This CDR3 is CSVAGGRVYEQYF. The CDR3, as DNA: TGCAGCGTAGCGGGGGGTCGAGTTTACGAGCAGTACTTC.

This chain uses TRBV28 with TRBJ1-2, with 8 bases fitting TRBD1. This CDR3 comprises 13 residues. Trimming at V came to 5 bases and at J to 8 bases, leaving 7 bases not matched to a gene. CDR1 and CDR2 from the germline V gene are MDHEN and SYDVKM. For the CDR3, the DNA is TGTGCCAGCAGTACCCAGGGGGCTGGGGGCTACACCTTC. Translated, it gives CASSTQGAGGYTF.

The V call is TRBV2, the J call TRBJ1-2, with unresolved D. The CDR3 is 13 residues long. Trimming cost V 6 bases and J 6 bases, with 14 bases left between them. The germline V gene encodes CDR1 SNHLY and CDR2 FYNNEI. The chain's CDR3 is CASRTSDLNGYTF. CDR3 nucleotide sequence: TGTGCCAGCAGGACTTCGGACTTGAATGGCTACACCTTC.

The CDR3 DNA reads as TGTGCCAGCAGACTAGGGGGCGCAGGTACTGAAGCTTTCTTT. It is translated as CASRLGGAGTEAFF. V usage is TRBV6-6 and J usage is TRBJ1-1; 7 bases are a match to TRBD1. Germline V gene data show CDR1 as MNHNY and CDR2 as SVGAGI (reference sequence). V lost 6 bases, J lost 5 bases, and 9 bases stayed unmatched. The length of the CDR3 is 14 residues.

This rearrangement joins TRBV9 to TRBJ2-2, with 8 bases identical to TRBD1. With V trimmed by 2 bases and J by 2 bases, 5 bases remained unmatched. The CDR3 covers 16 residues. CDR1 and CDR2 from the germline V gene are SGDLS and YYNGEE. CDR3 residues: CASSVRGRENTGELFF. CDR3 nucleotide sequence: TGTGCCAGCAGCGTCAGGGGGCGAGAAAACACCGGGGAGCTGTTTTTT.